Sequencing of this TCR beta chain was carried out in a study of cytomegalovirus exposure and HLA in healthy donors (dated by TCRdb to about 2017). Broadly, across the study: An earlier analysis of some 620 of the donors reported approximately 260 Gb of sequence data and 117 million unique TCR beta sequences obtained from about 179 million T cells. Around 330 gigabases of sequencing data and around 80 million unique TCR sequences made up an early release that covered roughly 670 HLA-typed donors. Of the roughly 400 genotyped donors, 65% to 90% fell in the genetic ancestry cluster associated with self-reported Caucasian donors. The study aimed to test whether signatures of past pathogen exposure could be identified by cataloging public T cell receptors. Using immunosequencing, the study profiled T cell repertoires from some 670 subjects and related those repertoires to cytomegalovirus serostatus. A separate validation cohort of over a hundred different subjects was used in addition to the approximately 640-subject first cohort. The study combined high-throughput TCR immunosequencing, statistical association of individual TCRs with disease status, and machine learning to predict cytomegalovirus infection status. A later analysis re-analyzed previously published TCR beta repertoires from approximately 700 donors and added high-resolution HLA genotyping to study TCR occurrence patterns. Rather than drawing on any new phenotypic data, the later analysis identified candidate immune exposures from TCR beta sequences and the way those sequences occurred across donors. An earlier analysis of fewer than 750 of the donors used high-throughput TCR beta sequencing to judge whether each TCR beta V gene segment behaved as functional or pseudogenic. Donor age, sex, ethnicity and CMV serostatus were compiled together with the repertoire data. A later genetic analysis took genome-wide SNP genotypes for about 55% of the 666 donors and used that subset as a discovery cohort. All discovery cohort repertoires had been generated on a single sequencing platform. Class I and class II HLA loci were covered by the typing at four-digit resolution. Typing coverage differed by locus: A, B, C, DRB1 and DQB1 were typed in about 620-630 donors, DQA1 in roughly 500, DPA1 in around 600, and DPB1 in 400 to 490. Several DR-DQ haplotypes were handled as single units for association and clustering because linkage in the cohort was strong. Among 300 to 450 genotyped donors of the cohort, an average of approximately 240,000 unique TCR beta nucleotide sequences were sequenced per donor, 15% to 20% of them non-productive.

The junction shows trimming of 0 bases on V and 14 bases on J, plus 14 bases between the germline ends. From the cysteine up to the phenylalanine, the CDR3 has a length of 13 residues. Of the read, only the CDR3 DNA is kept; its 39 bases are in frame from base 1. As encoded in the germline V gene, CDR1 is SGDLS while CDR2 is YYNGEE. Receptor libraries were prepared by the immunoSEQ multiplex PCR assay. For the multiplex PCR, a mixture combining 60 forward primers for TCR Vbeta segments and 13 reverse primers for TCR Jbeta segments was used. Amplification of the CDR3 region of rearranged TCR beta genes was performed with a multiplex PCR assay on genomic DNA. Amplified TCR beta libraries were sequenced as 87-base-pair reads on the Illumina HiSeq System. On the authors' methods: Across the 600 to 700 repertoires, a later analysis counted approximately 75 million unique TCR beta chains, roughly 11 million of which were shared by at least two donors. A nearest-neighbor algorithm error-corrected the raw reads and collapsed the reads into unique sequences, merging closely related sequences to remove PCR and sequencing errors. To assign V, D and J gene segments, CDR3 sequences were aligned to IMGT reference sequences. For a sequence to be retained, at least a six-nucleotide match to both a V gene segment and a J gene segment was required. Rearrangements were classified as productive when the CDR3 lacked stop codons and remained in frame with V and J, and all other rearrangements were classified as non-productive. Following IMGT convention, CDR3 was defined as the stretch from the second conserved V-encoded cysteine to the conserved J-encoded phenylalanine. The earlier analysis of some 580 of the donors excluded any sequence lacking an unambiguous match to a single V gene segment. In an earlier analysis of almost 600 of the donors, a V segment was called functional when productive rearrangements were above 56.7%, and segregating when the standard deviation between donors exceeded 5%. A statistical classification framework was built to diagnose cytomegalovirus status from the catalog of TCR beta chain sequences. In a later analysis, TCR nucleotide sequences were compared against IMGT/GENE-DB human TR gene sequences so that V and J genes could be assigned. The TCRdist pipeline was used in a later analysis to assign CDR3 sequences and most-parsimonious VDJ recombination scenarios. In a later analysis, every TCR beta chain was defined by the combination of its CDR3 amino acid sequence and its V-gene family, and reads without a unique V-gene family were dropped. A later analysis removed roughly 590 highly shared, low-generation-probability nucleotide sequences to deal with suspected cross-contamination and a sequencing artifact. In a later analysis, a clonal expansion index was calculated for each public chain from normalized within-repertoire ranks of inferred template counts. In a later analysis, generation probabilities were computed using a VDJ recombination model fitted to out-of-frame rearrangements, and the results were checked against IGoR. Hypergeometric tests were used in a later analysis to score TCR-TCR, TCR-HLA and TCR-CMV co-occurrence, with a repertoire-size bias correction applied to the TCR pairs. To estimate false discovery rates, a later analysis permuted the HLA or CMV assignments 20 times. In a later analysis, co-occurring TCRs were grouped using DBSCAN, with TCRdist sequence similarity added in when clustering inside HLA-allele-positive subsets. Repertoires with fewer than 30,000 or more than 120,000 public chains were left out of co-occurrence clustering, as were a handful of repertoires with anomalous nucleotide sharing. TCRdb stores this immuneACCESS table with in-frame sequences only. Part of the clones is absent; in the studies checked, under half of the shortfall reflects unresolved V genes, and no reason is known for the rest. V and J calls plus clone size are reproduced from that table; the DNA served to infer D and trimming. The sample contains fewer than 95,000 clones, 65% to 80% of them found a single time. The ten largest clonotypes hold about 3% of the sample.

In total, around 600 healthy bone marrow donors made up the cohort. Cohort members were all nominally healthy when sampled, although unrecorded immune exposures were likely present. The donor was CMV seronegative and was included in the group of over 300 seronegative cohort members. Every donor gave a peripheral blood sample, and the peripheral blood mononuclear cells from that sample were used for TCR beta sequencing. The Qiagen DNeasy Blood Extraction Kit was used to extract genomic DNA from the blood cell samples. This clone was seen only once. What antigen it recognizes has not been identified. Per-base quality was not reported, and no clone a single base away is much larger than it. General findings and caveats noted by the study authors: In a later analysis, the rate of TCR association differed among HLA loci, with DRB1 alleles having the most associated TCRs and HLA-C alleles having the fewest. Cytomegalovirus status was reported to be diagnosed by the classifier with high specificity and sensitivity in both the original and validation cohorts. Because HLA typing was missing for some donors at each locus, association tests included only the typed subset. Several of the top co-occurrence clusters appeared to be linked to parvovirus B19, influenza, CMV and Epstein-Barr virus, according to a later analysis. A total of 150 or so TCR beta chains were listed by the study as associated with cytomegalovirus. About 17 rarely observed V segments, including chromosome 9 orphons, were excluded from the earlier analysis of 550 to 700 of the donors because counts were too low. A cluster of highly shared sequence variants was judged likely to be a technical artifact of the sequencing pipeline. Some IMGT-functional V segments, including TRBV6-2 and TRBV6-3, could not be distinguished by the 87-base-pair reads and were therefore excluded. A further reported finding was that TCR beta sequences accurately predicted the HLA-A and HLA-B alleles for most subjects in the first cohort. In vitro tests confirmed that a few of the cytomegalovirus-associated TCR beta chains recognize cytomegalovirus antigens. A later analysis found that most CMV-associated TCR beta chains appeared HLA-restricted, with HLA associations seemingly driven largely by CMV exposure. V-gene and J-gene trimming of TCR beta chains was associated with a missense DCLRE1C variant in a later genetic analysis, and the association was replicated in an independent cohort. In a later analysis, HLA-associated TCR beta chains showed more clonal expansion and lower generation probabilities than non-associated chains that were equally common. This cohort had only TCR beta chains sequenced, and the lack of alpha or paired-chain data limited which features could be detected. In a later analysis, 16,951 TCR beta sequences were associated with specific HLA alleles at a false discovery rate of 0.05. Assigning TCR associations to individual alleles was difficult when HLA alleles, especially DR and DQ, strongly co-occurred. Linkage disequilibrium might explain the correlated functional status among segregating V segments, but an unknown experimental factor could not be excluded. According to the authors, the approach could potentially be generalized to other disease states and immunological phenotypes. In an earlier analysis of some 550 of the donors, most TCR beta V segments were observed in productive rearrangements about 87% or about 30% of the time, broadly matching IMGT annotations. Across donors, most TCR sequences were observed very rarely, whereas some public TCRs were present in many individuals. For the cohort, immune exposure information was limited to CMV serostatus. The presence/absence analyses assumed that sequencing depth was roughly uniform across donors, and that assumption may not be true. In a later genetic analysis, fewer N-insertions in productive TCRs were reported among donors in an Asian-associated ancestry cluster than the roughly 700-donor mean.

The chain was built from TRBV9 and TRBJ1-4; the D gene is perhaps TRBD1, from 6 matching bases. This sequence originates from a man in his forties in good health and CMV-seronegative. What was sequenced was PBMCs. At the DNA level, the sequence is TGTGCCAGCAGCGTAGAAGGGGGAGCAGTTCTGTTTTTT. Translation gives CASSVEGGAVLFF.